The entry below describes one T cell receptor (beta chain). Its antigen remains unidentified. Assay used: immunoSEQ multiplex PCR; TCRdb lists only in-frame clones, some missing. The table includes some 74,000 clones, 70% to 90% detected once. The CDR3 consists of 15 residues. Germline CDR1 MNHEY, CDR2 SVGAGI. V was pared by 2 bases and J by 3 bases, with 10 bases between. The data derive from a study of T cell responses to AZD1222 COVID-19 vaccine. Points from the study as a whole: At study baseline, merely more than 5 AZD1222 recipients were seropositive. Repertoires in all cases were sampled only once the peak T cell response had passed. Regions 160-218 and 743-854 dominated among vaccine-associated CD4 TCRs spanning spike. Clonal diversity may have been underestimated in mostly white British donors.

This clonotype was obtained from an adult who received the AZD1222 COVID-19 vaccine. This chain links TRBV6-5 with TRBJ1-4, with a possible D match to TRBD1 (5 bases). The material sequenced was peripheral blood, taken 28 days after the second AZD1222 dose. DNA for the CDR3: TGTGCCAGCAGTTACCGGGGGAAACCTAATGAAAAACTGTTTTTT. Translating gives CASSYRGKPNEKLFF.